The 25 T cell receptor beta chains presented below share a single source sample, sequenced in a study of OX40 agonist ivuxolimab in advanced cancers. Some clones are missing from TCRdb's copy, which holds only in-frame ones; the method was immunoSEQ multiplex PCR. The sample records some 85,000 clones, about 91% being singletons. The sample here was CD4+ or CD8+ T cells sorted from blood, taken in a trial of the OX40 agonist ivuxolimab. These receptors originate from an adult with an advanced solid tumor such as melanoma, head and neck, liver or kidney cancer.

This chain links TRBV28 with TRBJ2-2, with 7 bases matching TRBD1. Trimming cost V 6 bases and J 3 bases; bases outside gene matches: 7. The germline V gene encodes CDR1 MDHEN and CDR2 SYDVKM. The CDR3 consists of 15 residues. CDR3 bases: TGTGCCAGCAGCCGCCGGGACAGTTACACCGGGGAGCTGTTTTTT. Translated: CASSRRDSYTGELFF.

This chain uses TRBV6-1 with TRBJ1-5, with 8 bases matching TRBD1. The CDR3 runs 16 residues. The V and J ends lost 4 bases and 6 bases, in that order; junction bases with no gene match: 11. CDR1 is MNHNS, CDR2 SASEGT, per germline. The CDR3 region is CASSAFLTGEGQPQHF. CDR3 bases: TGTGCCAGCAGTGCCTTTCTGACAGGGGAGGGTCAGCCCCAGCATTTT.

The chain employs TRBV6-1 and TRBJ1-2; 7 bases align to TRBD1. The germline CDR1 and CDR2 sequences are MNHNS and SASEGT. Trimming cost V 3 bases and J 8 bases; bases outside gene matches: 6. This CDR3 spans 13 amino acids. The CDR3, as DNA: TGTGCCAGCAGTGACCACAGGGGAAGAGGCTACACCTTC. Translated, it gives CASSDHRGRGYTF.

This chain connects TRBV5-4 to TRBJ2-4, with 12 bases matching TRBD2. The CDR3 is 19 residues long. Trimming took 0 bases from V and 7 from J; bases not matched to a gene: 14. Per germline, CDR1 SGHNT and CDR2 YYREEE (reference sequence). The CDR3 region has the DNA TGTGCCAGCAGCTTGGCCGGACTAGCGGGATCCCCGGGCGACAACATTCAGTACTTC. As protein: CASSLAGLAGSPGDNIQYF.

This sequence joins TRBV28 and TRBJ2-7, with D hard to call. The V end was cut by 5 bases, the J end by 12 bases, with 14 bases between. Germline V CDR1 and CDR2: MDHEN, SYDVKM. The CDR3 is 11 amino acids. The CDR3 region has the DNA TGTGCCAGCAGTCTAGGTGCCATAGTGTACTTC. Amino acid sequence: CASSLGAIVYF.

This clone came up once. The V and J genes are TRBV18 and TRBJ2-5; 7 bases align to TRBD2. Germline CDR1 is KGHSH and CDR2 is LQKENI. The CDR3 is 15 residues long. With V trimmed by 3 bases and J by 5 bases, 9 bases remained unmatched. The CDR3 reads CASSPRELSRETQYF. CDR3 in DNA: TGTGCCAGCTCACCGCGGGAGCTCTCCCGGGAGACCCAGTACTTC.

The chain carries TRBV28 and TRBJ2-7, with 8 bases aligning to TRBD1. Germline trimming cut 4 bases from V and 3 bases from J; bases unmatched to any gene: 5. The germline CDR1 and CDR2 sequences are MDHEN and SYDVKM. CDR3 length equals 14 residues. This CDR3 is CASSYRGNLYEQYF. The CDR3 DNA sequence: TGTGCCAGCAGTTACAGGGGGAACCTCTACGAGCAGTACTTC. The full variable domain, its missing parts supplied by reference TRBV28 and TRBJ2-7, is DVKVTQSSRYLVKRTGEKVFLECVQDMDHENMFWYRQDPGLGLRLIYFSYDVKMKEKGDIPEGYSVSREKKERFSLILESASTNQTSMYLCASSYRGNLYEQYFGPGTRLTVT.

The chain combines TRBV28 with TRBJ2-1; D is perhaps TRBD2 (6 bases). Looked up from germline, CDR1 is MDHEN and CDR2 is SYDVKM. V was clipped by 6 bases and J by 2 bases, with 14 bases between them. The CDR3 length is 15 residues. DNA of the CDR3: TGTGCCAGCAGGCCTGGGGAGGCCACCTACAATGAGCAGTTCTTC. Translating gives CASRPGEATYNEQFF.

This clone showed up just once. The gene calls are TRBV19 and TRBJ1-3, with TRBD1 matching over 9 bases. The J segment lost 3 bases and the V segment lost 4 bases, leaving 4 bases of the junction unmatched. Germline assignment: CDR1 LNHDA and CDR2 SQIVND (reference sequence). There are 15 residues in the CDR3. The DNA of the CDR3 is TGTGCCAGTAGTACCGGGACAGGGATTGGAAACACCATATATTTT. Its translation: CASSTGTGIGNTIYF.

The gene calls are TRBV19 and TRBJ2-1; 8 bases line up with TRBD2. With 9 bases clipped from V and 9 bases from J, the junction kept 10 bases outside the gene matches. The CDR3 is 13 amino acids. The germline gives CDR1 LNHDA, CDR2 SQIVND (reference sequence). The CDR3 here is CASRQLAGGEQFF. For the CDR3, the DNA is TGTGCCAGCCGGCAGCTAGCGGGTGGTGAGCAGTTCTTC. Drawing the rest from reference TRBV19 and TRBJ2-1, the complete variable domain is DGGITQSPKYLFRKEGQNVTLSCEQNLNHDAMYWYRQDPGQGLRLIYYSQIVNDFQKGDIAEGYSVSREKKESFPLTVTSAQKNPTAFYLCASRQLAGGEQFFGPGTRLTVL.

The chain recombines TRBV28 with TRBJ2-7; D is uncertain. Germline V gene sequence: CDR1 MDHEN, CDR2 SYDVKM. The CDR3 consists of 15 residues. V lost 2 bases to trimming and J lost 0 bases, with 11 bases between them. The CDR3 nucleotides are TGTGCCAGCAGTTTAACCCGGCTGACCTCCTACGAGCAGTACTTC. Translating gives CASSLTRLTSYEQYF.

The V and J genes are TRBV6-1 and TRBJ2-1; TRBD1 is a possible D gene (6 bases). Germline-derived CDR1 and CDR2 are MNHNS and SASEGT. The CDR3 has 16 amino acids. V was pared by 6 bases and J by 1 base, with 16 bases between. CDR3 DNA: TGTGCCAGCAGAGAACAACAGGGTCCGTCCTACAATGAGCAGTTCTTC. It specifies CASREQQGPSYNEQFF.

The chain links TRBV10-3 to TRBJ2-7; unclear D gene. Germline assignment: CDR1 ENHRY and CDR2 SYGVKD. The germline V and J ends were trimmed by 3 bases and 12 bases, with 12 bases remaining between them. CDR3 length: 11 amino acids. The CDR3 spells CAISEAGTPYF. CDR3 nucleotide sequence: TGTGCCATCAGTGAAGCCGGAACTCCGTACTTC.

V is TRBV6-5 and J is TRBJ2-2; D not certain. Germline-derived CDR1 and CDR2 are MNHEY and SVGAGI. Trimming cost V 4 bases and J 1 base, with 10 bases left between them. The CDR3 spans 15 residues. CDR3 sequence (DNA): TGTGCCAGCAGTTTTTCCGGGTTGAACACCGGGGAGCTGTTTTTT. Its translation: CASSFSGLNTGELFF.

This clone was counted once. The chain employs TRBV5-8 and TRBJ2-7; D is undetermined. Germline loops: CDR1 SGHTS, CDR2 YDEGEE. The CDR3 loop spans 15 amino acids. V gave up 4 bases and J gave up 4 bases, with 18 bases separating them. CDR3 residues: CASSPGIISAYEQYF. DNA of the CDR3: TGTGCCAGCAGCCCCGGCATAATCTCCGCGTACGAGCAGTACTTC.

This sequence joins TRBV28 and TRBJ1-4; TRBD1 matches 7 bases. This CDR3 region has 15 residues. V lost 6 bases and J lost 11; bases outside the gene matches: 15. Per germline, CDR1 MDHEN and CDR2 SYDVKM. The CDR3 region is CASSTWDSSLGKLFF. Here the CDR3 DNA reads TGTGCCAGCAGCACCTGGGACAGTTCCTTGGGTAAACTGTTTTTT.

This rearrangement joins TRBV5-1 to TRBJ2-7; D may be TRBD2 (6 bases). Germline-derived CDR1 and CDR2 are SGHRS and YFSETQ. Trimming pared 0 bases from V and 6 bases from J, leaving 13 bases between. CDR3 length equals 14 residues. CDR3 sequence (DNA): TGCGCCAGCAGCTTGGAGCCGGGAGTGGGCGAGCAGTACTTC. Protein: CASSLEPGVGEQYF. Full variable domain (rest looked up from reference TRBV5-1 and TRBJ2-7): KAGVTQTPRYLIKTRGQQVTLSCSPISGHRSVSWYQQTPGQGLQFLFEYFSETQRNKGNFPGRFSGRQFSNSRSEMNVSTLELGDSALYLCASSLEPGVGEQYFGPGTRLTVT.

The chain joins TRBV6-1 to TRBJ2-3; D not resolved. Trimming shortened V by 2 bases and J by 4 bases, and 10 bases separated the two germline ends. Germline V lookup: CDR1 MNHNS, CDR2 SASEGT. The CDR3 is 14 amino acids. The CDR3 DNA reads as TGTGCCAGCAGTGAATCGTTGTTCTCAGATACGCAGTATTTT. It specifies CASSESLFSDTQYF.

The chain combines TRBV5-4 with TRBJ1-1; 9 bases are a match to TRBD1. CDR1 is SGHNT and CDR2 is YYREEE in the germline V gene (reference sequence). Germline trimming cut 4 bases from V and 5 bases from J; bases unmatched to any gene: 9. CDR3 length: 15 residues. The CDR3 is CASSLRDREMTEAFF. The CDR3, as DNA: TGTGCCAGCAGCCTACGGGACAGGGAGATGACTGAAGCTTTCTTT. The full variable domain, its missing parts supplied by reference TRBV5-4 and TRBJ1-1, is ETGVTQSPTHLIKTRGQQVTLRCSSQSGHNTVSWYQQALGQGPQFIFQYYREEENGRGNFPPRFSGLQFPNYSSELNVNALELDDSALYLCASSLRDREMTEAFFGQGTRLTVV.

The chain couples TRBV19 to TRBJ2-1; TRBD1 matches 7 bases. V lost 1 base and J lost 3; bases outside the gene matches: 3. Per germline, CDR1 LNHDA and CDR2 SQIVND (reference sequence). The CDR3 is made up of 15 amino acids. The CDR3 DNA follows: TGTGCCAGTAGTATAGGGTCAGGGGGCTACAATGAGCAGTTCTTC. Its translation: CASSIGSGGYNEQFF.

This chain joins TRBV6-5 and TRBJ1-4; D not resolved. The V and J ends lost 7 bases and 0 bases respectively, with 6 bases between them. The CDR3 has 13 residues. Germline lookup yields CDR1 MNHEY and CDR2 SVGAGI. CDR3 DNA sequence: TGTGCCAGCATGGCCCCAACTAATGAAAAACTGTTTTTT. It codes for CASMAPTNEKLFF.

The gene calls are TRBV28 and TRBJ2-3; D not certain. Germline-derived CDR1 and CDR2 are MDHEN and SYDVKM. This CDR3 has 17 amino acids. V lost 4 bases to trimming and J lost 1 base, with 18 bases between them. As DNA, the CDR3 is TGTGCCAGCAGTTCCTCTAGGGCTTTATCGGGCACAGATACGCAGTATTTT. Translation gives CASSSSRALSGTDTQYF. Combining the CDR3 with reference TRBV28 and TRBJ2-3 gives the whole variable domain DVKVTQSSRYLVKRTGEKVFLECVQDMDHENMFWYRQDPGLGLRLIYFSYDVKMKEKGDIPEGYSVSREKKERFSLILESASTNQTSMYLCASSSSRALSGTDTQYFGPGTRLTVL.

This chain connects TRBV11-2 to TRBJ2-3; the D is unclear. This CDR3 is built from 13 residues. CDR1 is SGHAT and CDR2 is FQNNGV in the germline V gene. Trimming stripped 5 bases from V and 5 bases from J, with 11 bases between. CDR3 amino acids: CASSLGVGDTQYF. CDR3 DNA sequence: TGTGCCAGCAGCCTGGGCGTCGGAGATACGCAGTATTTT. The whole variable domain, remainder taken from reference TRBV11-2 and TRBJ2-3, is EAGVAQSPRYKIIEKRQSVAFWCNPISGHATLYWYQQILGQGPKLLIQFQNNGVVDDSQLPKDRFSAERLKGVDSTLKIQPAKLEDSAVYLCASSLGVGDTQYFGPGTRLTVL.

The chain links TRBV7-8 to TRBJ2-3; D not certain. This CDR3 has 12 amino acids. V dropped 1 base and J dropped 8 bases, with 7 bases sitting between them. Germline CDR1 and CDR2: SGHVS and FQNEAQ. The CDR3 DNA is TGTGCCAGCAGCTTAGTAGGAGCTACGCAGTATTTT. Its protein product is CASSLVGATQYF.

The chain carries TRBV6-1 and TRBJ2-5; 10 bases match TRBD1. CDR1 and CDR2 (germline): MNHNS, SASEGT. CDR3 size: 15 residues. Trimming took 1 base from V and 5 from J; bases not matched to a gene: 4. CDR3 residues: CASSEVGQGSETQYF. In nucleotides, the CDR3 is TGTGCCAGCAGTGAAGTGGGACAGGGGAGCGAGACCCAGTACTTC.